This T cell receptor (beta chain) came from a study of radiotherapy plus CTLA-4 blockade in lung cancer. Whole-study results and caveats: TCR clones of tumor origin grew in blood after radiotherapy plus ipilimumab.

TCRdb's table, derived via immunoSEQ multiplex PCR, lists solely in-frame clones and lacks some. The sample has roughly 44,000 clones, roughly four fifths seen once. Germline lookup yields CDR1 LNHDA and CDR2 SQIVND (reference sequence). Trimming stripped 3 bases from V and 2 bases from J, with 11 bases between. This CDR3 spans 15 amino acids. Points on this clone: Its antigen is still unknown.

This chain uses TRBV19 with TRBJ1-3, with TRBD1 as a possible D gene (5 bases). This receptor was obtained from a human donor with non-small cell lung cancer who had stable disease on radiotherapy plus ipilimumab. The starting material was peripheral blood, obtained from a patient treated with radiotherapy plus ipilimumab. The CDR3 coding sequence is TGTGCCAGTAGTATCATATCGGGGCCTGGAAACACCATATATTTT. Translation gives CASSIISGPGNTIYF.